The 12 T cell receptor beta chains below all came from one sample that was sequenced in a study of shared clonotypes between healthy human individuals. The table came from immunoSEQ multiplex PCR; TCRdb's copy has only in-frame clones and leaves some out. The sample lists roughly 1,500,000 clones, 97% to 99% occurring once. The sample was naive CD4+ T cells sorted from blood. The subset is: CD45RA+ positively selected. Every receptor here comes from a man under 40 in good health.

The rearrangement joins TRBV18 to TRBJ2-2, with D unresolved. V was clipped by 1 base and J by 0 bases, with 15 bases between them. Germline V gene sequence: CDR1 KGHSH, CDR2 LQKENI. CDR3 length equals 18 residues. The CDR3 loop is CASSPLQLGAANTGELFF. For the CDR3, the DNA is TGTGCCAGCTCACCACTCCAGCTAGGAGCAGCGAACACCGGGGAGCTGTTTTTT.

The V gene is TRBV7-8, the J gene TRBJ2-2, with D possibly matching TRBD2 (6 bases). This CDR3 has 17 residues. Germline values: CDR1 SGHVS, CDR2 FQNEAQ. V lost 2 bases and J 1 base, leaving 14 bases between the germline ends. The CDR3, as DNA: TGTGCCAGCAGCTTACGCGGAGCGGAGGGGAACACCGGGGAGCTGTTTTTT. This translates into CASSLRGAEGNTGELFF.

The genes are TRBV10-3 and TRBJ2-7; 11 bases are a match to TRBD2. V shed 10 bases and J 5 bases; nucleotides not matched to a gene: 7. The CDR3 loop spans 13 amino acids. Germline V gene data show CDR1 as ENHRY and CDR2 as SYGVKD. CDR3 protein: CATLTGLADEQYF. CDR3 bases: TGTGCCACGCTGACGGGACTAGCGGACGAGCAGTACTTC.

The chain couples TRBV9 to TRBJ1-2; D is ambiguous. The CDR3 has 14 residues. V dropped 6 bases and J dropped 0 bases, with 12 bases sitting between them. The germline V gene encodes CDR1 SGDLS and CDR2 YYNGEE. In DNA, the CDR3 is TGTGCCAGCACAAGGGATGCAACTAACTATGGCTACACCTTC. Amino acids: CASTRDATNYGYTF.

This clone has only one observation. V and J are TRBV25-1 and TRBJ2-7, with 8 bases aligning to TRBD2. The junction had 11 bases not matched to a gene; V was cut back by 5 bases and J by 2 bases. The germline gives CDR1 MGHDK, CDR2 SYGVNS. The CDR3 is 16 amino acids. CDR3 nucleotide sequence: TGTGCCAGCAGTCACGCGGGAGGCCCCCGGGCCTACGAGCAGTACTTC. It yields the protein CASSHAGGPRAYEQYF.

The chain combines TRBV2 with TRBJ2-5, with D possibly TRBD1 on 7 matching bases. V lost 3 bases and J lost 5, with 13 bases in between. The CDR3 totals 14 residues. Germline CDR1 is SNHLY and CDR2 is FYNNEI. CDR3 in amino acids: CASSDSGGQETQYF. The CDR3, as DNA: TGTGCCAGCAGTGATTCAGGGGGGCAGGAGACCCAGTACTTC.

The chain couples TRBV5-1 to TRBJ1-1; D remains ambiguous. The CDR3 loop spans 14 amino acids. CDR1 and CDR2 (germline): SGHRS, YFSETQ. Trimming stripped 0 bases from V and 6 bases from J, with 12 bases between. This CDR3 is CASSLGGTPPEAFF. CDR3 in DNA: TGCGCCAGCAGCTTGGGGGGAACCCCCCCTGAAGCTTTCTTT. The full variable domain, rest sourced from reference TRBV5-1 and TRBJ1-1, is KAGVTQTPRYLIKTRGQQVTLSCSPISGHRSVSWYQQTPGQGLQFLFEYFSETQRNKGNFPGRFSGRQFSNSRSEMNVSTLELGDSALYLCASSLGGTPPEAFFGQGTRLTVV.

Here the CDR3 DNA reads TGTGCCAGCAGTGCTGCAGGTAACCTAGGCTATGGCTACACCTTC. Translated, it gives CASSAAGNLGYGYTF. The chain carries TRBV2 and TRBJ1-2; D unclear. This CDR3 has 15 amino acids. With 4 bases removed from V and 4 bases from J, the gap between germline ends came to 16 bases. Germline values: CDR1 SNHLY, CDR2 FYNNEI. Full variable domain (missing parts from reference TRBV2 and TRBJ1-2): EPEVTQTPSHQVTQMGQEVILRCVPISNHLYFYWYRQILGQKVEFLVSFYNNEISEKSEIFDDQFSVERPDGSNFTLKIRSTKLEDSAMYFCASSAAGNLGYGYTFGSGTRLTVV.

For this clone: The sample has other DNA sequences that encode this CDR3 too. The DNA of the CDR3 is TGCGCCAGCAGCTTGGGGTTAAACTACAATGAGCAGTTCTTC. The encoded protein is CASSLGLNYNEQFF. The chain links TRBV5-1 to TRBJ2-1, with D hard to call. Germline lookup yields CDR1 SGHRS and CDR2 YFSETQ. The CDR3 is made up of 14 amino acids. Trimming took 0 bases from V and 3 from J, leaving 7 bases between them.

The CDR3 region is CASSQVRGELFF. CDR3 nucleotide sequence: TGTGCCAGCAGCCAAGTCCGGGGGGAGCTGTTTTTT. This chain joins TRBV14 and TRBJ2-2; D not resolved. The CDR3 is 12 residues long. Trimming cost V 1 base and J 8 bases, with 5 bases left between them. CDR1 is SGHDN, CDR2 FVKESK, per germline.

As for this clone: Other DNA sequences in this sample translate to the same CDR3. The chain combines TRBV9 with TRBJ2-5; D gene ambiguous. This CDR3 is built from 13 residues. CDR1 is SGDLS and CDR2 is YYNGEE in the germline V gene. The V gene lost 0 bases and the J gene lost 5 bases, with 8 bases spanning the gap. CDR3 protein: CASSVGLAETQYF. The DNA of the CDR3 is TGTGCCAGCAGCGTAGGACTGGCGGAGACCCAGTACTTC.

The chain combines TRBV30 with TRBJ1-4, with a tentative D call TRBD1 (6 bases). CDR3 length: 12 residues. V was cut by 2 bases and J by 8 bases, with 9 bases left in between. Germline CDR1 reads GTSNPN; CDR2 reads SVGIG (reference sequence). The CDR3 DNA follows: TGTGCCTGGAGTCCCCAGGGGGAAAAACTGTTTTTT. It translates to CAWSPQGEKLFF.